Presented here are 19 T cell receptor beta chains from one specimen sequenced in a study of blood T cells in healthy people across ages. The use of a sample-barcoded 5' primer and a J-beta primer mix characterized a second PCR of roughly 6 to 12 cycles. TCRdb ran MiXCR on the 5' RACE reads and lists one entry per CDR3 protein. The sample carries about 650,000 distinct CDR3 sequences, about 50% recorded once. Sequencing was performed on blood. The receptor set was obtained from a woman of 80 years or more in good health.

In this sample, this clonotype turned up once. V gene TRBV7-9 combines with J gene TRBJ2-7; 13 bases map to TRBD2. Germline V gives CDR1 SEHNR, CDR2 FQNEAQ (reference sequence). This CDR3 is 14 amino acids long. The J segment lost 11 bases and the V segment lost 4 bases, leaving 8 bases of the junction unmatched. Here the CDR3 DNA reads TGTGCCAGCAGCTCCACCGGGACTAGCGGGATCGAGTACTTC. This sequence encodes CASSSTGTSGIEYF.

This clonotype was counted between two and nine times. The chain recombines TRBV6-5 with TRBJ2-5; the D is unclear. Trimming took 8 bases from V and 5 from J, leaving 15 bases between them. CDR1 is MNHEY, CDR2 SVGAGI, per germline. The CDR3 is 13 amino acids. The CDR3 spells CASGRQPEETQYF. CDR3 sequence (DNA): TGTGCCAGCGGCCGACAACCCGAGGAGACCCAGTACTTC.

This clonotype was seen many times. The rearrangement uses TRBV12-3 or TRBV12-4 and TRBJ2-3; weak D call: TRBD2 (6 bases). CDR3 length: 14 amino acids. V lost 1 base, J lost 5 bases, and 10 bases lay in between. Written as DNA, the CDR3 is TGTGCCAGCAGTTTAGTTCGGGGGTTAGATACGCAGTATTTT. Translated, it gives CASSLVRGLDTQYF.

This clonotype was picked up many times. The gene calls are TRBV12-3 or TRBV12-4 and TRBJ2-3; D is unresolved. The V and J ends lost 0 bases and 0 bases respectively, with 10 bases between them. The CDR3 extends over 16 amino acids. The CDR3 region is CASSLALYFSTDTQYF. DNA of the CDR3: TGTGCCAGCAGTTTAGCTCTATATTTTAGCACAGATACGCAGTATTTT.

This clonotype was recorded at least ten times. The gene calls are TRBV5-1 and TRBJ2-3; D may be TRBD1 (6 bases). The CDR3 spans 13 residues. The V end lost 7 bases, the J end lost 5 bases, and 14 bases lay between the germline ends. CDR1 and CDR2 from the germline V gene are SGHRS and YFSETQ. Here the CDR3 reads CASFRDIQDTQYF. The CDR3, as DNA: TGCGCCAGCTTCCGGGACATACAAGATACGCAGTATTTT.

In DNA, the CDR3 is TGTGCCAGCAGTGCGGCGGTGTTTTCGCCCCAGCATTTT. Its protein product is CASSAAVFSPQHF. The chain has TRBV2 and TRBJ1-5; D remains ambiguous. CDR1 and CDR2 from the germline V gene are SNHLY and FYNNEI. The CDR3 is 13 residues long. V dropped 4 bases and J dropped 9 bases, with 13 bases sitting between them.

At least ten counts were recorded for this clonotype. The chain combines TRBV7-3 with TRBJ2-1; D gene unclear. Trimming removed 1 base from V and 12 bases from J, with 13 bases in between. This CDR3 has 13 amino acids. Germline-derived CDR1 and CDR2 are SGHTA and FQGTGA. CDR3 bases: TGTGCCAGCAGCTTAAATGGCAGATTAGGGCAGTTCTTC. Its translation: CASSLNGRLGQFF. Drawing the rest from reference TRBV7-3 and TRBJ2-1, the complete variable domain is GAGVSQTPSNKVTEKGKYVELRCDPISGHTALYWYRQSLGQGPEFLIYFQGTGAADDSGLPNDRFFAVRPEGSVSTLKIQRTERGDSAVYLCASSLNGRLGQFFGPGTRLTVL.

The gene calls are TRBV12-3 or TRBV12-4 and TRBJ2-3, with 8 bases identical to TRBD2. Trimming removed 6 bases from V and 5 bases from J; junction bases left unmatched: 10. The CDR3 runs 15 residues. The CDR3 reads CASSWASGFGDTQYF. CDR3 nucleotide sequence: TGTGCCAGCAGCTGGGCTAGCGGGTTTGGAGATACGCAGTATTTT.

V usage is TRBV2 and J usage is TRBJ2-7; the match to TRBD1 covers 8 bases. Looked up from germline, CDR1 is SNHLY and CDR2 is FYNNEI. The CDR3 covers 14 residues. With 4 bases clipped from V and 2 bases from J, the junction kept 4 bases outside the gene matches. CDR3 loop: CASSGQGNTYEQYF. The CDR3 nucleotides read TGTGCCAGCAGTGGACAGGGGAATACCTACGAGCAGTACTTC.

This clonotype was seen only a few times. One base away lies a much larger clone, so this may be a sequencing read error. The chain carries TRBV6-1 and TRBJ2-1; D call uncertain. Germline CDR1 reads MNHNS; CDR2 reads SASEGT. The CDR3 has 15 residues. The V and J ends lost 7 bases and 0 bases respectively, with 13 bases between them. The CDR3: CASTKLWSSYNEQFF. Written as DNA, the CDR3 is TGTGCCAGCACTAAACTATGGAGCTCCTACAATGAGCAGTTCTTC.

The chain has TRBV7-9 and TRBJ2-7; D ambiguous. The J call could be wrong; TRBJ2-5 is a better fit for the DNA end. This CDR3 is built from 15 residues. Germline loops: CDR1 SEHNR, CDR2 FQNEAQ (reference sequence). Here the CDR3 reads CASSLTIVRAETQYF. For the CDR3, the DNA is TGTGCCAGCAGCTTAACCATAGTACGAGCAGAGACCCAGTACTTC.

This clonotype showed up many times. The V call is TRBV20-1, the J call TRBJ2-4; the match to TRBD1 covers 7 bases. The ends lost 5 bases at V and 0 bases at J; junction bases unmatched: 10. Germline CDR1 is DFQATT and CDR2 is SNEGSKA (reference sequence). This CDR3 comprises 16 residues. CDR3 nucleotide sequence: TGCAGTGCTCGGTCCGGGACAGCACTAGCCAAAAACATTCAGTACTTC. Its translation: CSARSGTALAKNIQYF.

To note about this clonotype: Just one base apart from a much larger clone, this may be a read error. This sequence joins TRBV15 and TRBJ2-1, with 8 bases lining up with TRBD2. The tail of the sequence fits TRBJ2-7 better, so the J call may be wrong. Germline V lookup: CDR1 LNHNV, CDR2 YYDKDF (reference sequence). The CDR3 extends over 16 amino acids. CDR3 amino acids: CATSTSLAGGHNEQYF. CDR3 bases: TGTGCCACCAGCACCTCCTTGGCGGGAGGCCACAATGAGCAGTACTTC.

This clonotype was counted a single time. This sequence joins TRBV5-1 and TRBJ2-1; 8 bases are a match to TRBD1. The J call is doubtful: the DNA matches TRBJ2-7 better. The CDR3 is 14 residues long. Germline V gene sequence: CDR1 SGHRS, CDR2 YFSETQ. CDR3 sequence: CASSSGTGYNEQYF. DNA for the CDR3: TGCGCCAGCAGCTCCGGGACAGGTTACAATGAGCAGTACTTC.

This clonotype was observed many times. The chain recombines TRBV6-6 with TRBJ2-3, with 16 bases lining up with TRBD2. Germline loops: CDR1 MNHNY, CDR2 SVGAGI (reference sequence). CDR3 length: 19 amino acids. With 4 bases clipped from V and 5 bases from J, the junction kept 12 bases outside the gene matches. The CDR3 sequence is CASSFLPGTSGRAGDTQYF. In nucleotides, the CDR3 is TGTGCCAGCAGTTTCCTTCCCGGGACTAGCGGGAGGGCTGGAGATACGCAGTATTTT.

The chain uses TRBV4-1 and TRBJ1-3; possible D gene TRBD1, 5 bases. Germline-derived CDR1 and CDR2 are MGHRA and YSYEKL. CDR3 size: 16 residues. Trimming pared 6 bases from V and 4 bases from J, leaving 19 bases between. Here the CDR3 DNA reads TGCGCCAGCAGTAACGTTTTGGGCAGGGTAGGAAACACCATATATTTT. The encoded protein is CASSNVLGRVGNTIYF.

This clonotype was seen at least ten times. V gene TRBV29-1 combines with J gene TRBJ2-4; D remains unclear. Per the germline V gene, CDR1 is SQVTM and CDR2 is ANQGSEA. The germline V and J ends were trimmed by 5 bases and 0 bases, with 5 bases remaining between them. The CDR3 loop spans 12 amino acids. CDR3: CSVNIAKNIQYF. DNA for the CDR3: TGCAGCGTTAACATAGCCAAAAACATTCAGTACTTC.

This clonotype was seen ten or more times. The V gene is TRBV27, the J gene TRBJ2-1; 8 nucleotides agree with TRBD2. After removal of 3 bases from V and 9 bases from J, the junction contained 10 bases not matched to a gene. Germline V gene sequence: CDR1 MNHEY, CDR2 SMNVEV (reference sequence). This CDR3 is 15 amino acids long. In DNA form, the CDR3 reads TGTGCCAGCAGTTTCTCCGGGACTAGGGTCTTTGAGCAGTTCTTC. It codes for CASSFSGTRVFEQFF.

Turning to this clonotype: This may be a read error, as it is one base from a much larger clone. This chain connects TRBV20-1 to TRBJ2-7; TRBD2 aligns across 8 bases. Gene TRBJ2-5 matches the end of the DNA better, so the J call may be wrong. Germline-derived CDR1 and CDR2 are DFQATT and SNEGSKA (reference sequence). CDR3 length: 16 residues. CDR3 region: CSAPPRGSGVQETQYF. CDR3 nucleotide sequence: TGCAGTGCTCCTCCACGGGGTAGCGGGGTTCAAGAGACCCAGTACTTC.